Listed below are T cell receptor beta chains from one sample, sequenced in a study of T cells after yellow fever vaccination. TCRdb re-derived calls from the 5' RACE reads in MiXCR, one entry per CDR3 protein. The sample consists of some 100,000 distinct CDR3 sequences, about 8.8% of them appearing once. Here the sequenced sample was CD8+ T cells not binding an NS4B(214-222) dextramer, sorted from PBMCs, taken more than 14 days after the first yellow fever vaccination. The receptors here all came from a man between 18 and 35 years old who received the YFV17D yellow fever vaccine. The CDR3 runs from the conserved cysteine through the conserved F or W. The order of the fields is J gene, V gene, D gene, clone size, CDR3 length, CDR3 protein, CDR3 DNA. The D gene is left open where the match is weak. Clone size is given for some rows only: seen once, a few or many times, or a class if the clone is expanded.

TRBJ1-2 | TRBV20-1 | - | - | 11 | CSARDRDGYTF | TGCAGTGCTAGAGATAGGGACGGCTACACCTTC
TRBJ2-1 | TRBV19 | TRBD1 | - | 14 | CASGGQGSYNEQFF | TGTGCCAGTGGGGGACAGGGCTCCTACAATGAGCAGTTCTTC
TRBJ1-1 | TRBV6-2/TRBV6-3 | TRBD1 | few | 14 | CASSYQGAGTGAFF | TGTGCCAGCAGTTATCAGGGGGCCGGAACTGGAGCTTTCTTT
TRBJ1-2 | TRBV29-1 | - | few | 12 | CSVEDNNYGYTF | TGCAGCGTTGAAGATAATAACTATGGCTACACCTTC
TRBJ2-2 | TRBV7-6 | - | many | 14 | CASSSGTNTGELFF | TGTGCCAGCAGCTCGGGGACTAACACCGGGGAGCTGTTTTTT
TRBJ1-1 | TRBV5-1 | - | few | 12 | CASSLGYTEAFF | TGCGCCAGCAGCTTGGGGTACACCGAAGCTTTCTTT
TRBJ2-4 | TRBV7-9 | - | few | 15 | CASSLARGAKNIQYF | TGTGCCAGCAGCTTAGCGCGGGGTGCCAAAAACATTCAGTACTTC
TRBJ1-6 | TRBV13 | - | few | 15 | CASSLKPSNNSPLHF | TGTGCCAGCAGCTTAAAGCCCTCTAATAATTCACCCCTCCACTTT
TRBJ1-1 | TRBV7-6 | - | - | 15 | CASSLGWQMNTEAFF | TGTGCCAGCAGCCTTGGGTGGCAGATGAACACTGAAGCTTTCTTT
TRBJ2-3 | TRBV6-4 | TRBD2 | many | 16 | CASSASGGDSTDTQYF | TGTGCCAGCAGTGCTAGCGGGGGGGATTCCACAGATACGCAGTATTTT
TRBJ1-2 | TRBV19 | TRBD1 | few | 12 | CAMWDSGYGYTF | TGTGCCATGTGGGACAGCGGGTATGGCTACACCTTC
TRBJ1-2 | TRBV10-2 | - | many | 14 | CASRDGGINYGYTF | TGCGCCAGCAGGGACGGAGGGATTAACTATGGCTACACCTTC
TRBJ1-5 | TRBV6-1 | - | many | 14 | CASSEVRGNQPQHF | TGTGCCAGCAGTGAAGTGAGGGGAAACCAGCCCCAGCATTTT
TRBJ1-4 | TRBV3-1 | TRBD1 | - | 17 | CASSPGGQGPPNGKLFF | TGTGCCAGCAGCCCGGGGGGACAGGGGCCGCCGAATGGAAAACTGTTTTTT
TRBJ2-4 | TRBV7-9 | TRBD2 | medium-sized | 15 | CASSLVQRGKNIQYF | TGTGCCAGCAGCTTAGTGCAGCGGGGAAAAAACATTCAGTACTTC
TRBJ2-2 | TRBV2 | - | - | 17 | CACSSLFLGANTGELFF | TGTGCCTGCAGTTCCCTTTTCTTAGGGGCGAACACCGGGGAGCTGTTTTTT
TRBJ2-2 | TRBV30 | - | - | 12 | CAWSLWDGELFF | TGTGCCTGGAGTCTGTGGGACGGGGAGCTGTTTTTT
TRBJ2-3 | TRBV6-2/TRBV6-3 | - | - | 12 | CASSVGAPTQYF | TGTGCCAGCAGCGTTGGGGCGCCCACGCAGTATTTT
TRBJ2-7 | TRBV7-2 | - | - | 14 | CASSQLPGVYEQYF | TGTGCCAGCAGCCAGCTCCCGGGGGTATACGAGCAGTACTTC
TRBJ2-5 | TRBV18 | TRBD2 | few | 16 | CASSPTSGGFQETQYF | TGTGCCAGCTCACCGACTAGCGGGGGGTTTCAAGAGACCCAGTACTTC
TRBJ1-1 | TRBV7-8 | - | - | 12 | CASSRENTEAFF | TGTGCCAGCAGTCGAGAGAACACTGAAGCTTTCTTT
TRBJ2-1 | TRBV6-2/TRBV6-3 | TRBD2 | - | 16 | CASKAPGLARSYEQFF | TGTGCCAGCAAAGCTCCGGGACTAGCGCGGTCCTATGAGCAGTTCTTC
TRBJ2-5 | TRBV28 | TRBD1 | few | 16 | CASSLRRTGGRETQYF | TGTGCCAGCAGTTTAAGAAGGACAGGGGGTAGGGAGACCCAGTACTTC
TRBJ1-2 | TRBV12-3/TRBV12-4 | TRBD1 | many | 14 | CASSRTGVNYGYTF | TGTGCCAGCAGCAGGACAGGGGTCAACTATGGCTACACCTTC
TRBJ2-1 | TRBV6-5 | - | few | 13 | CASNLGVFNEQFF | TGTGCCAGCAATTTAGGGGTGTTCAATGAGCAGTTCTTC
TRBJ2-5 | TRBV20-1 | TRBD2 | few | 15 | CSARELTSGQETQYF | TGCAGTGCTAGAGAGCTAACTAGCGGCCAAGAGACCCAGTACTTC
TRBJ2-5 | TRBV19 | TRBD2 | few | 15 | CASSIVSGAQETQYF | TGTGCCAGTAGTATTGTTAGCGGGGCCCAAGAGACCCAGTACTTC
TRBJ2-5 | TRBV7-3 | - | - | 15 | CASSLVPGEEGTQYF | TGTGCCAGCAGCTTAGTCCCAGGAGAAGAAGGGACCCAGTACTTC